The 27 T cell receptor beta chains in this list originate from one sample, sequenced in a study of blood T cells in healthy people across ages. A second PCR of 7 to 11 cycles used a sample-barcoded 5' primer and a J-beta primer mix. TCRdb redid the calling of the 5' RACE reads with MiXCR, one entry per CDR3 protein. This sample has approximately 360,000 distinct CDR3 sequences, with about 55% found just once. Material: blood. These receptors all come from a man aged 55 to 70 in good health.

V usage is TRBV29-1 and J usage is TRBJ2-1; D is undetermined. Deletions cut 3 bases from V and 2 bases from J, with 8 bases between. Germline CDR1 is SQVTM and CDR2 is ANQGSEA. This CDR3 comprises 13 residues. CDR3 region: CSVEVWTYNEQFF. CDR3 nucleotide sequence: TGCAGCGTTGAGGTCTGGACCTACAATGAGCAGTTCTTC.

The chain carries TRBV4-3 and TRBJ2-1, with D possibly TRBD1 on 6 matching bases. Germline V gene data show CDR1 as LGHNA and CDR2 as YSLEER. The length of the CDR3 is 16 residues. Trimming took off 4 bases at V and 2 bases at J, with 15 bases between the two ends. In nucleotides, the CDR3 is TGCGCCAGCAGCCGAAGACAGGTGGCGACCTACAATGAGCAGTTCTTC. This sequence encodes CASSRRQVATYNEQFF.

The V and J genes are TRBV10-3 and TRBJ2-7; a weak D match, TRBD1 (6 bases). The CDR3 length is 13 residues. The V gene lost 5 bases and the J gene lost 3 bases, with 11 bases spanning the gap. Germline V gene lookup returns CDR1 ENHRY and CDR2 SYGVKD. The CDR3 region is CAISILTGYEQYF. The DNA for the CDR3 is TGTGCCATCAGTATCTTGACAGGCTACGAGCAGTACTTC.

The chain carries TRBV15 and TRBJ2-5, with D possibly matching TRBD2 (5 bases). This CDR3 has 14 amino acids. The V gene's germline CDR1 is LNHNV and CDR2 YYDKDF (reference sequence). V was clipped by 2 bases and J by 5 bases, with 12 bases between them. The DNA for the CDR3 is TGTGCCACCAGCAGACGCGGGCCATGGGAGACCCAGTACTTC. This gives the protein CATSRRGPWETQYF.

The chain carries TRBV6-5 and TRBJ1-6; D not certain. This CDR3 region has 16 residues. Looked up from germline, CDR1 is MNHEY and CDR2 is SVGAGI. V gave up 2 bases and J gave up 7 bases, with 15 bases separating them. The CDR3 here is CASSYGMEFGNSPLHF. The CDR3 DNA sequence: TGTGCCAGCAGTTACGGTATGGAGTTCGGGAATTCACCCCTCCACTTT.

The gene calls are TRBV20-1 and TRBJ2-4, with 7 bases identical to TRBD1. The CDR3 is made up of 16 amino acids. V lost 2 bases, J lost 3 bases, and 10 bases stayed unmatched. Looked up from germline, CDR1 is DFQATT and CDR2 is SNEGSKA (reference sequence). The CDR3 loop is CSARKGQPDVKNIQYF. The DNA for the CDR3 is TGCAGTGCTAGAAAGGGACAGCCCGATGTCAAAAACATTCAGTACTTC.

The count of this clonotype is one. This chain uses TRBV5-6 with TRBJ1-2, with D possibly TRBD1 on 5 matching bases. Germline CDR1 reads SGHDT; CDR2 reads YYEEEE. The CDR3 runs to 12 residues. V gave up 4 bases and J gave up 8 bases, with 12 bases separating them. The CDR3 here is CASSAGKGGYTF. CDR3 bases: TGTGCCAGCAGCGCCGGAAAGGGGGGCTACACCTTC.

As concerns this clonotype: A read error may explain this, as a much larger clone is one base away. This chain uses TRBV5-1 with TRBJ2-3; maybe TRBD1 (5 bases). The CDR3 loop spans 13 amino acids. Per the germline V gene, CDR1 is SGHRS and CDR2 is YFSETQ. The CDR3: CAGSLGPQDTQYF. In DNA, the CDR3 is TGCGCCGGCAGCTTGGGGCCCCAGGATACGCAGTATTTT.

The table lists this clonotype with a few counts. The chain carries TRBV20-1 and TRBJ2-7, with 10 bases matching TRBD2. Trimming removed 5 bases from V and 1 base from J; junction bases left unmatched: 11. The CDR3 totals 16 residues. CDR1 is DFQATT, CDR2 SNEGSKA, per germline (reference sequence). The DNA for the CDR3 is TGCAGTGCTGCCGGGACTAGCGAGGGGGGTTCCTACGAGCAGTACTTC. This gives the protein CSAAGTSEGGSYEQYF.

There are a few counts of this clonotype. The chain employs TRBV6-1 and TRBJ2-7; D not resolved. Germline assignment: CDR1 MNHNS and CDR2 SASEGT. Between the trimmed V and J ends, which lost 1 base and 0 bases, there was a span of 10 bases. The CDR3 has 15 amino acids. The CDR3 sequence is CASSEGDARSYEQYF. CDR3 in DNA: TGTGCCAGCAGTGAAGGAGACGCGCGCTCCTACGAGCAGTACTTC.

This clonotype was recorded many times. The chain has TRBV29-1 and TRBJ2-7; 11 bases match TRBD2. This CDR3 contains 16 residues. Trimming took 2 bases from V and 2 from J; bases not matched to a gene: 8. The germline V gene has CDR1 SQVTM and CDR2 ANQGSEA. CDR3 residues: CSVELKTSGNTYEQYF. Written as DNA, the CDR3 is TGCAGCGTTGAACTTAAGACTAGCGGGAACACCTACGAGCAGTACTTC.

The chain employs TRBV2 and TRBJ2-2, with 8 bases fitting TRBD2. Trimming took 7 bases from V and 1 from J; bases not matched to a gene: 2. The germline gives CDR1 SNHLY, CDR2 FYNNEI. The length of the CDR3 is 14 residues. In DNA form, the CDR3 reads TGTGCCAGCAAGGGACTAGGGAACACCGGGGAGCTGTTTTTT. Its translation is CASKGLGNTGELFF.

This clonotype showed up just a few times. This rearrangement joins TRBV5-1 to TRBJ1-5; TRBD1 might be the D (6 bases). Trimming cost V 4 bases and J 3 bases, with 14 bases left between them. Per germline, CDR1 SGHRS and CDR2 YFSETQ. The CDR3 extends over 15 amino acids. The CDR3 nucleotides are TGCGCCAGCAGCCCCCTTGGGGGGCTCAATCAGCCCCAGCATTTT. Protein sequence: CASSPLGGLNQPQHF.

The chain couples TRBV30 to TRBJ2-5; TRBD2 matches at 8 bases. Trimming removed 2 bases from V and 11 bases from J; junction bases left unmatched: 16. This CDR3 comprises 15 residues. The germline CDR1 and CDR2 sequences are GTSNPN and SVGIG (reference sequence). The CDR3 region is CAWSKVGLAGNEQYF. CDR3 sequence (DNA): TGTGCCTGGAGTAAAGTCGGGTTAGCGGGAAATGAGCAGTACTTC.

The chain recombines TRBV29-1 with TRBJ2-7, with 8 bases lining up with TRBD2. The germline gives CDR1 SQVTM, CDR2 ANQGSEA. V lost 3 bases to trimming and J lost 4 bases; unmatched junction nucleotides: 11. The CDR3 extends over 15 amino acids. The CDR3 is CSVEGERESRYEQYF. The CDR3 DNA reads TGCAGCGTTGAGGGCGAGCGGGAGAGTAGGTACGAGCAGTACTTC.

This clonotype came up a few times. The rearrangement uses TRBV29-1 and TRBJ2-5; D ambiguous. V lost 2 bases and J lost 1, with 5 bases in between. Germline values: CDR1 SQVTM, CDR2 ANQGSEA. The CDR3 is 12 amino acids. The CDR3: CSVEYSQETQYF. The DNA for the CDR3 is TGCAGCGTTGAATACAGCCAAGAGACCCAGTACTTC.

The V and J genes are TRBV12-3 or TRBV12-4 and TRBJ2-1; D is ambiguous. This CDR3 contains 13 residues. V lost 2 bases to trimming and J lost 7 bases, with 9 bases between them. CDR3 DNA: TGTGCCAGCAGTTTATCCTACGGAAATGAGCAGTTCTTC. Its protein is CASSLSYGNEQFF.

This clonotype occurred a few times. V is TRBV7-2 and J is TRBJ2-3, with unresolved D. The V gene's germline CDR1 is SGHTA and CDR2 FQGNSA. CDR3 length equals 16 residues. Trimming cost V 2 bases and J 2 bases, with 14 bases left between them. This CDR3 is CASSLSASRNTDTQYF. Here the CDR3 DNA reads TGTGCCAGCAGCTTAAGTGCATCCCGAAACACAGATACGCAGTATTTT.

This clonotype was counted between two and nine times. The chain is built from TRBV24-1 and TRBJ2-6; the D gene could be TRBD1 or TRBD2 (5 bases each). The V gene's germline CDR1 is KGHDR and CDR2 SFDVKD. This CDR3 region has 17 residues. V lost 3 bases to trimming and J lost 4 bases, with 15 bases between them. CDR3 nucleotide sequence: TGTGCCACCAGTGATCCATTCGAGGGGTCGGGGGCCAACGTCCTGACTTTC. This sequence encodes CATSDPFEGSGANVLTF.

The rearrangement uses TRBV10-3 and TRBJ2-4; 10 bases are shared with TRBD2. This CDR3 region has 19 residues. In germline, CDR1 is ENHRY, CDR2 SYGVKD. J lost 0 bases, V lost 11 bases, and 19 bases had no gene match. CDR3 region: CAERGETSGQSLAKNIQYF. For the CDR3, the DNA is TGTGCCGAACGTGGGGAGACTAGCGGGCAAAGCCTAGCCAAAAACATTCAGTACTTC.

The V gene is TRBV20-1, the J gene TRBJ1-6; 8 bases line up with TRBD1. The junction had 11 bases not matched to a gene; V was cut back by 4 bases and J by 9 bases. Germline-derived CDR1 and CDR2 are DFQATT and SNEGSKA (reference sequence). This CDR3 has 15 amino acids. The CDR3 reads CSAMLTRQGSSPLHF. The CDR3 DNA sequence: TGCAGTGCTATGCTGACTCGACAGGGGAGTTCACCCCTCCACTTT.

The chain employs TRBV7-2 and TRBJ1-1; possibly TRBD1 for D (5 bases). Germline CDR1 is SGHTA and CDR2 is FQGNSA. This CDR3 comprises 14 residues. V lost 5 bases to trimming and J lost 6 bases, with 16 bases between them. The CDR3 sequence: CASSALRGSAEAFF. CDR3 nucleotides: TGTGCCAGCAGCGCTTTGCGGGGCTCAGCTGAAGCTTTCTTT.

CDR3 sequence reads: CASSRVRADVQYF. In nucleotides, the CDR3 is TGTGCCAGCAGTAGAGTGAGAGCAGATGTGCAGTATTTT. The chain recombines TRBV12-3 or TRBV12-4 with TRBJ2-3; D gene ambiguous. V was cut by 5 bases and J by 11 bases, with 17 bases left in between. The CDR3 has 13 amino acids.

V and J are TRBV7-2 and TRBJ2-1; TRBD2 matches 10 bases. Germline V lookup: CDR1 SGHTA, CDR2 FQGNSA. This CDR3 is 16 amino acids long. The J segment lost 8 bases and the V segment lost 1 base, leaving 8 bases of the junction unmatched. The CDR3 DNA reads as TGTGCCAGCAGCTTAGGAGGGCTAGCGGGAGCATATGAGCAGTTCTTC. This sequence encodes CASSLGGLAGAYEQFF.

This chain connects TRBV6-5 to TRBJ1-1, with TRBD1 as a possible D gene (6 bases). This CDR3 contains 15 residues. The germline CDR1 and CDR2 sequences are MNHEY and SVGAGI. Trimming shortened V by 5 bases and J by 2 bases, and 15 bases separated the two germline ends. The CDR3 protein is CASSPLGTFNTEAFF. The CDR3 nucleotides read TGTGCCAGCAGTCCACTCGGGACATTTAACACTGAAGCTTTCTTT.

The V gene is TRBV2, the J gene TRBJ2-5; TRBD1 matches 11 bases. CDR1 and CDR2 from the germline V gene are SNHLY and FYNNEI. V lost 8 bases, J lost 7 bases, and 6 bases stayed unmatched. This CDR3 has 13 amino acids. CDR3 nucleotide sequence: TGTGCCAGCGGACAGGGGGCAGCGGTGACCCAGTACTTC. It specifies CASGQGAAVTQYF.

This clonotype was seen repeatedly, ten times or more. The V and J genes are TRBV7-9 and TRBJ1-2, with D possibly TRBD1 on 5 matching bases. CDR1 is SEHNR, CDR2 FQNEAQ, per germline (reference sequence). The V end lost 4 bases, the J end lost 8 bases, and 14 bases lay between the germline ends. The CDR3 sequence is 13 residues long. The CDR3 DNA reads TGTGCCAGCAGCTCAGGGCCCCACGGCGGCTACACCTTC. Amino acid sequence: CASSSGPHGGYTF.